Following are 13 T cell receptor beta chains from one sample sequenced in a study of prognosis after radiotherapy for stage I lung cancer. Genomic DNA was the source, and TCR beta CDR3 was amplified from it by two-round multiplex PCR. Amplification during the initial PCR round employed primers specific to each TRBV and TRBJ gene. Via MiXCR, TCRdb re-called the multiplex PCR reads, giving one row per CDR3 protein. The repertoire holds 24,000 or so distinct CDR3 sequences, with around 39% as singletons. Here the sequenced sample was PBMCs, taken before or after stereotactic body radiation therapy (not recorded which). These receptors originate from a donor aged 50 or older with non-small cell lung cancer.

This clonotype was counted between two and nine times. V usage is TRBV7-8 and J usage is TRBJ2-3; tentatively, D is TRBD1 or TRBD2 (5 bases each). The CDR3 is made up of 14 amino acids. The germline gives CDR1 SGHVS, CDR2 FQNEAQ. Trimming pared 5 bases from V and 0 bases from J, leaving 9 bases between. CDR3 nucleotide sequence: TGTGCCAGCAGCCTAGGGGACAGCACAGATACGCAGTATTTT. Translation gives CASSLGDSTDTQYF. The entire variable domain, with the rest obtained from reference TRBV7-8 and TRBJ2-3, is as follows: GAGVSQSPRYKVAKRGQDVALRCDPISGHVSLFWYQQALGQGPEFLTYFQNEAQLDKSGLPSDRFFAERPEGSVSTLKIQRTQQEDSAVYLCASSLGDSTDTQYFGPGTRLTVL.

This clonotype was observed many times. The V and J genes are TRBV30 and TRBJ1-1; D perhaps matches TRBD1 (5 bases). V dropped 0 bases and J dropped 6 bases, with 11 bases sitting between them. The CDR3 is 13 residues long. In germline, CDR1 is GTSNPN, CDR2 SVGIG (reference sequence). The chain's CDR3 is CAWSVLRGSEAFF. CDR3 sequence (DNA): TGTGCCTGGAGTGTTCTCCGGGGGTCTGAAGCTTTCTTT.

This clonotype was recorded many times. V gene TRBV2 combines with J gene TRBJ2-5; a weak D match, TRBD1 (5 bases). The ends were cut back, 4 bases at V and 2 bases at J, with 14 bases in the middle. CDR1 and CDR2 from the germline V gene are SNHLY and FYNNEI. The CDR3 extends over 15 amino acids. In DNA, the CDR3 is TGTGCCAGCAGTGCGGCACAAGGGGTGCAAGAGACCCAGTACTTC. It translates to CASSAAQGVQETQYF.

This clonotype was seen ten or more times. The chain combines TRBV3-1 with TRBJ2-3; a possible D gene is TRBD1 (5 bases). CDR1 and CDR2 (germline): LGHDT, YNNKEL (reference sequence). V shed 8 bases and J shed 4 bases, with 10 bases lying between them. The CDR3 is 12 amino acids. This CDR3 is CASSQGPDTQYF. The CDR3 DNA sequence: TGTGCCAGCTCCCAGGGCCCAGATACGCAGTATTTT.

This clonotype has ten or more counts. The rearrangement links TRBV6-2 or TRBV6-3 to TRBJ1-1; 10 bases are shared with TRBD1. The germline CDR1 and CDR2 sequences are MNHEY and SVGEGT. The CDR3 sequence is 12 residues long. V was clipped by 6 bases and J by 11 bases; unmatched bases: 6. CDR3 in amino acids: CASSTRTGGAFF. CDR3 bases: TGTGCCAGCAGCACACGGACAGGGGGTGCTTTCTTT.

This clonotype was observed at least ten times. This chain connects TRBV20-1 to TRBJ2-7, with 9 bases lining up with TRBD2. From germline, CDR1 is DFQATT and CDR2 SNEGSKA (reference sequence). With 3 bases clipped from V and 7 bases from J, the junction kept 7 bases outside the gene matches. CDR3 length: 13 residues. CDR3 DNA: TGCAGTGCTAGGACTAGCGGCCAGGGGGAGCAGTACTTC. Translated: CSARTSGQGEQYF.

This clonotype was counted only a few times. A single base is all that separates this from a far larger clone, so a read error is likely. V gene TRBV6-5 combines with J gene TRBJ1-6; 7 bases align to TRBD1. Near its end, the DNA agrees better with TRBJ1-1, so the J call may be wrong. Germline CDR1 MNHEY, CDR2 SVGAGI. This CDR3 is built from 13 residues. CDR3: CACSYSARGRAFF. The CDR3 nucleotides are TGTGCCTGCAGTTACTCGGCTAGGGGGCGGGCTTTCTTT.

Many counts were recorded for this clonotype. The chain carries TRBV18 and TRBJ2-7, with D perhaps TRBD2 (6 bases). The germline gives CDR1 KGHSH, CDR2 LQKENI. V was pared by 1 base and J by 4 bases, with 14 bases between. The CDR3 totals 15 residues. The CDR3 sequence: CASSPLASAEYEQYF. The CDR3 DNA follows: TGTGCCAGCTCACCACTGGCTAGCGCGGAATACGAGCAGTACTTC.

A remark on this clonotype: A far larger clone is one base from this, pointing to a likely read error. This rearrangement joins TRBV7-9 to TRBJ2-5; tentatively, D is TRBD2 (5 bases). Trimming left V 7 bases short and J 6 bases short, with 18 bases between. Germline V gene data show CDR1 as SEHNR and CDR2 as FQNEAQ (reference sequence). The CDR3 is 14 residues long. The chain's CDR3 is CASIPGGGWQTQYF. CDR3 bases: TGTGCCAGCATCCCCGGTGGCGGGTGGCAGACCCAGTACTTC. Combining the CDR3 with reference TRBV7-9 and TRBJ2-5 gives the whole variable domain DTGVSQNPRHKITKRGQNVTFRCDPISEHNRLYWYRQTLGQGPEFLTYFQNEAQLEKSRLLSDRFSAERPKGSFSTLEIQRTEQGDSAMYLCASIPGGGWQTQYFGPGTRLLVL.

V usage is TRBV28 and J usage is TRBJ2-7, with D possibly TRBD1 on 6 matching bases. In germline, CDR1 is MDHEN, CDR2 SYDVKM. V lost 3 bases, J lost 3 bases, and 15 bases lay in between. This CDR3 has 15 amino acids. CDR3 amino acids: CASSFSIRGYYEQYF. In DNA form, the CDR3 reads TGTGCCAGCAGTTTCTCGATCAGGGGATACTACGAGCAGTACTTC.

CDR3 in amino acids: CASSLTGSGYEQYF. CDR3 coding DNA: TGCGCCAGCAGCTTGACAGGCTCTGGGTACGAGCAGTACTTC. This chain links TRBV5-1 with TRBJ2-7, with D possibly being TRBD1 (5 bases). Germline CDR1 and CDR2: SGHRS and YFSETQ. V was clipped by 1 base and J by 4 bases, with 12 bases between them. This CDR3 has 14 amino acids.

The rearrangement uses TRBV28 and TRBJ2-5; D tentatively fits TRBD1 or TRBD2 (5 bases each). This CDR3 region has 19 residues. Germline assignment: CDR1 MDHEN and CDR2 SYDVKM. The germline V and J ends were trimmed by 3 bases and 0 bases, with 23 bases remaining between them. This CDR3 is CASSFGGYGGSSDQETQYF. In nucleotides, the CDR3 is TGTGCCAGCAGTTTTGGGGGTTATGGTGGCTCGTCGGACCAAGAGACCCAGTACTTC.

J is TRBJ2-7 and V is TRBV6-2 or TRBV6-3; D might be TRBD2 (6 bases). The CDR3 length is 14 residues. Germline loops: CDR1 MNHEY, CDR2 SVGEGT. V was trimmed by 0 bases and J by 5 bases, leaving 11 bases between them. CDR3 nucleotide sequence: TGTGCCAGCAGTTACTCGTGGGGGGTCAACGAGCAGTACTTC. It encodes CASSYSWGVNEQYF.